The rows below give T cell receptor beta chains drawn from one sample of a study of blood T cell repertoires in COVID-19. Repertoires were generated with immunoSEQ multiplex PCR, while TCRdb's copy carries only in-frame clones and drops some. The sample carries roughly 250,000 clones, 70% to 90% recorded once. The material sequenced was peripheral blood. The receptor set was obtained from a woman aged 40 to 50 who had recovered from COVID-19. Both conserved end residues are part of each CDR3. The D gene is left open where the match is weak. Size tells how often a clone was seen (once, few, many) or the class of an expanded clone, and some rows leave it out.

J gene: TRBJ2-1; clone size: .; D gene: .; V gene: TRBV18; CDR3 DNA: TGTGCCAGCACCCACCTCACACCCCTCGGGGAAGGTGAGCAGTTCTTC; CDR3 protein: CASTHLTPLGEGEQFF
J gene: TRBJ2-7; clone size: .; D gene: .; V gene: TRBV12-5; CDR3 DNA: TGTGCTAGTGGTTTGCGGAGGGTGGGAACCTACGAGCAGTACTTC; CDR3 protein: CASGLRRVGTYEQYF
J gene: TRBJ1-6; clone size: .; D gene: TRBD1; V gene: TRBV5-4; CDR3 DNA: TGTGCCAGCAGCTTGGCCGGGACAGGTGGATCACCCCTCCACTTT; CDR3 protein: CASSLAGTGGSPLHF
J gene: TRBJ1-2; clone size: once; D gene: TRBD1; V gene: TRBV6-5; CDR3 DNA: TGTGCCAGCAGTTGGAACAGGGGGAACTATGGCTACACCTTC; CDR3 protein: CASSWNRGNYGYTF
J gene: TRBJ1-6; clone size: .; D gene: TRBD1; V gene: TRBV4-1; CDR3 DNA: TGCGCCAGCAGCCAAGAGAGGGACAGCAATTCACCCCTCCACTTT; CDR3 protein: CASSQERDSNSPLHF
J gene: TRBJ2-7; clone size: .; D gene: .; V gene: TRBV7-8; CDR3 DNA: TGTGCCAGCAGTTCAAGCTGGGACAGTCCTTATTCGGAGGGACCCTACGAGCAGTACTTC; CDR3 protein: CASSSSWDSPYSEGPYEQYF
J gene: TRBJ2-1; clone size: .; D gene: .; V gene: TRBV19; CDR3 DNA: TGTGCCAGTCAAGGAGGGTCCACTCAAGAACACAATGAGCAGTTCTTC; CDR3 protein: CASQGGSTQEHNEQFF
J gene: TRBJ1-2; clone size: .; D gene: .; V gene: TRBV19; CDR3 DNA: TGTGCCAGTAGTTCTCCCACAGGGTACTATGGCTACACCTTC; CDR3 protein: CASSSPTGYYGYTF
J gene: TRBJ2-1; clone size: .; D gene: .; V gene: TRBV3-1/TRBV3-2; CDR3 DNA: TGTGCCAGCAGCCAAGATGTCGCAAGCGGAGCCTACAATGAGCAGTTCTTC; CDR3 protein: CASSQDVASGAYNEQFF
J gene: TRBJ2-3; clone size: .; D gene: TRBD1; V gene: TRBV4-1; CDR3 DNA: TGCGCCAGCAGCCAAGGGTTCCGGACAGGGAGCACAGATACGCAGTATTTT; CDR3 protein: CASSQGFRTGSTDTQYF
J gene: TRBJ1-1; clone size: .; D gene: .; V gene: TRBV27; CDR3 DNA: TGTGCCAGCACTCAGTTAAGGGGGAAGTCCGTGAACACTGAAGCTTTCTTT; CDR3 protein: CASTQLRGKSVNTEAFF
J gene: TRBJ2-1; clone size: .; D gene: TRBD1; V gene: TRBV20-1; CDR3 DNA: TGCAGTGCTAGTAGGGGGCCCTCCTACAATGAGCAGTTCTTC; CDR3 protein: CSASRGPSYNEQFF
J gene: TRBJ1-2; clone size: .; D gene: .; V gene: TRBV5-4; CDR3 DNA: TGTGCCAGCAGCCCGCGCCCTCCCTATGGCTACACCTTC; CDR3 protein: CASSPRPPYGYTF
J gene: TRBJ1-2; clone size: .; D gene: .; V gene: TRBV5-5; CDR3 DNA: TGTGCCAGCAGCCCGCGAGAGATTGTCCATGGCTACACCTTC; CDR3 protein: CASSPREIVHGYTF
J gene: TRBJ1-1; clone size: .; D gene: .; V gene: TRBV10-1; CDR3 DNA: TGCGCCAGCAACCGCGGGGAAGGTACTGAAGCTTTCTTT; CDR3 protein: CASNRGEGTEAFF
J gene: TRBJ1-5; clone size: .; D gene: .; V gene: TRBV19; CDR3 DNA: TGTGCCAGTAGTCCCCGACAGTATAGCAATCAGCCCCAGCATTTT; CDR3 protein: CASSPRQYSNQPQHF
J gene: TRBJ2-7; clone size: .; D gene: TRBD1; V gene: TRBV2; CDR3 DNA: TGTGCCAGCAGAAAACTGGGACAGTCCTACGAGCAGTACTTC; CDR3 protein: CASRKLGQSYEQYF
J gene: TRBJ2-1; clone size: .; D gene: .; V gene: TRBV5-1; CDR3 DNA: TGCGCCAGCAGCGGAGAGTTAATTAGCTCCTACAATGAGCAGTTCTTC; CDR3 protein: CASSGELISSYNEQFF
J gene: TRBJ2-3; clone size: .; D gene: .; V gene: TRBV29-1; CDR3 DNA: TGCAGCGTTGGGTCCCTCGAGCTCGCAGATACGCAGTATTTT; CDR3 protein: CSVGSLELADTQYF
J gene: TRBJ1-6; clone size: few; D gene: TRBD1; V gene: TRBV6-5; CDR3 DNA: TGTGCCAGCAGCCCCGGACAGGGCTATAATTCACCCCTCCACTTT; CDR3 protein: CASSPGQGYNSPLHF
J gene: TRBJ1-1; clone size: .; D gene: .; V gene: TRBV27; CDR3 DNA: TGTGCCAGCAGTTTAAAGGGCAGGGACACTGAAGCTTTCTTT; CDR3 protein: CASSLKGRDTEAFF
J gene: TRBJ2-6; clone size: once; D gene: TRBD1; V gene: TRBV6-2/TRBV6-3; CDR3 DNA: TGTGCCAGCAGTCAAAAGACAGGGTCTGGGGCCAACGTCCTGACTTTC; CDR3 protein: CASSQKTGSGANVLTF
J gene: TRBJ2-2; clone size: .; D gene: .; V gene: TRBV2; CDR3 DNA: TGTGCCAGCAGTGAATGGGGGGCCGGGGAGCTGTTTTTT; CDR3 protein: CASSEWGAGELFF
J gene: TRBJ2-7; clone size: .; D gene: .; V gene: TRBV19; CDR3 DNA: TGTGCCAGTAGTTCGCAACAGGGAGTGGAGCAGTACTTC; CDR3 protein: CASSSQQGVEQYF
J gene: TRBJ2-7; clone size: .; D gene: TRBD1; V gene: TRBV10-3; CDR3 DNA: TGTGCCATCAGTGAGGGGGACAGGGTAGACGAGCAGTACTTC; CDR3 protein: CAISEGDRVDEQYF
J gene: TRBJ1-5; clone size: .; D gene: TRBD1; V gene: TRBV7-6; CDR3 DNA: TGTGCCAGCAGCCCCGGACAGGGTATTCAGCCCCAGCATTTT; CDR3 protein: CASSPGQGIQPQHF
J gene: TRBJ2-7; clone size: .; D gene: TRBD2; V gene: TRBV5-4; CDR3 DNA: TGTGCCACCCAGAGGGCAGCCGGGACTAGCTACGAGCAGTACTTC; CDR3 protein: CATQRAAGTSYEQYF
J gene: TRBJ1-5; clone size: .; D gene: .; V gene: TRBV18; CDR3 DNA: TGTGCCAGCTCACCAACTGCGGGGAACCGCAATCAGCCCCAGCATTTT; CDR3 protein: CASSPTAGNRNQPQHF
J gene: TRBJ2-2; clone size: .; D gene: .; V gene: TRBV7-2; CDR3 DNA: TGTGCCAGCAGCTCGAGAGGCGGGGTGAACACCGGGGAGCTGTTTTTT; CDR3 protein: CASSSRGGVNTGELFF
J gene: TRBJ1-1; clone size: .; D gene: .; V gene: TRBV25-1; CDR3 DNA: TGTGCCAGCAGGTCGGCGGGGACGAACACTGAAGCTTTCTTT; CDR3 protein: CASRSAGTNTEAFF
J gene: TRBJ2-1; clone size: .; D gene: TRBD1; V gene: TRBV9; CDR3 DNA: TGTGCCAGCAGCGCTACCGGGACAGGGTCCAATGAGCAGTTCTTC; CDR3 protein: CASSATGTGSNEQFF
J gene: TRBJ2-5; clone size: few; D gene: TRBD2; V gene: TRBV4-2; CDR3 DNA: TGTGCCAGCAGCCAAGAGCGGGAGGGCCAAGAGACCCAGTACTTC; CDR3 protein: CASSQEREGQETQYF
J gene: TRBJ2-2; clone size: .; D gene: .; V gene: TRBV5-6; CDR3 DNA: TGTGCCAGCACCCTAGGAATCGGGGGAGCCAAAAGGGTGACCGGGGAGCTGTTTTTT; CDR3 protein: CASTLGIGGAKRVTGELFF
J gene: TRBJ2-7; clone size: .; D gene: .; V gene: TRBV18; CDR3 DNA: TGTGCCAGCTCACCGGATCTAGGATCCTACGAGCAGTACTTC; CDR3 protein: CASSPDLGSYEQYF
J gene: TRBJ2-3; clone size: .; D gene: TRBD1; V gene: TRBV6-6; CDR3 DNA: TGTGCCAGCAGGGGAGCGGACAGGGGGTCGAATACGCAGTATTTT; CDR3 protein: CASRGADRGSNTQYF
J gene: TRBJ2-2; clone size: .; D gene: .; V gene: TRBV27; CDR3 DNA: TGTGCCAGCTCTAATGACAGAGCGAACACCGGGGAGCTGTTTTTT; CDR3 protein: CASSNDRANTGELFF
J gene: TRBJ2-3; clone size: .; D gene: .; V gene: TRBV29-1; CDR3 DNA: TGCAGCGTTAACGGCATCCGGGCAGATACGCAGTATTTT; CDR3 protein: CSVNGIRADTQYF
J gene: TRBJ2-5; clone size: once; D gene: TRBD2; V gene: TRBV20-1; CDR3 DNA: TGCAGTGCTAGTGGGACTAGCGGGGTGGAGACCCAGTACTTC; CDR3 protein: CSASGTSGVETQYF
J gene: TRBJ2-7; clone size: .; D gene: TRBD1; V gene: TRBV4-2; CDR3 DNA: TGTGCCAGCAGCCAAGTCGGACAGGGGTCCTACGAGCAGTACTTC; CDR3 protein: CASSQVGQGSYEQYF
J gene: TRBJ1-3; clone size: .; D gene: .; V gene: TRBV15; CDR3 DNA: TGTGCCACCAGCTCATCCTCTGGAAACACCATATATTTT; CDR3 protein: CATSSSSGNTIYF
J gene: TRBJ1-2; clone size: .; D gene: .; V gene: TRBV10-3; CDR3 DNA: TGTGCCATCAGTGAGTCGCCCGGGTATGGCTACACCTTC; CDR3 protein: CAISESPGYGYTF
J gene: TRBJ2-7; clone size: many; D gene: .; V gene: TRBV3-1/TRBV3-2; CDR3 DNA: TGTGCCAGCAAAGGCTCGCGGGCCACCTACGAGCAGTACTTC; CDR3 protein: CASKGSRATYEQYF
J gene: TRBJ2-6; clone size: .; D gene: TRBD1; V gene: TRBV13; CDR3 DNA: TGTGCCAGCAGCTCACGGACAGGGGCTTACTCTGGGGCCAACGTCCTGACTTTC; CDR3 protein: CASSSRTGAYSGANVLTF
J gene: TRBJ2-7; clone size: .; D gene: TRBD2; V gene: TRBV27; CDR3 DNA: TGTGCCAGCAGTCAAAGCGGGAGGGCTCCCTACGAGCAGTACTTC; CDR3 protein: CASSQSGRAPYEQYF
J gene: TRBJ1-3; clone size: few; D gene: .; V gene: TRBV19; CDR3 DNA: TGTGCCAGTAGTGTTACAGGCTCTGGAAACACCATATATTTT; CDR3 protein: CASSVTGSGNTIYF
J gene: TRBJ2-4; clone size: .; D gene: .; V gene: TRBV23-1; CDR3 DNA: TGCGCCAGCAGTTCCTGTCCCCCCTCAAACATTCAGTACTTC; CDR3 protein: CASSSCPPSNIQYF
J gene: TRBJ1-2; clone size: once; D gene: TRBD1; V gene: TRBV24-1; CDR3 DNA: TGTGCCACCAGTGATCCGGGACAGGGGTTATCTGGCTACACCTTC; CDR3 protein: CATSDPGQGLSGYTF
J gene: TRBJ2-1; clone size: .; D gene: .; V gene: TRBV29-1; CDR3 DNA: TGCAGCGTTAATTCGAGAAATGAGCAGTTCTTC; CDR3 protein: CSVNSRNEQFF
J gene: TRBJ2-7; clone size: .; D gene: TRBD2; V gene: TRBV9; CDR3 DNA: TGTGCCAGCAGCGCTGGAGGCGGGAGTTCCAACGAGCAGTACTTC; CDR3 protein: CASSAGGGSSNEQYF
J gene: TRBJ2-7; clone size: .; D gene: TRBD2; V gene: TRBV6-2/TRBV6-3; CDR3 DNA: TGTGCCAGCAGTCCGCCCCGGCGGGGGGGCGGAAACGAGCAGTACTTC; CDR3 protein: CASSPPRRGGGNEQYF
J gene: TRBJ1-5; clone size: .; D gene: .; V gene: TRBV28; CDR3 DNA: TGTGCCAGCAGCCCTTCAGGATTCAATCAGCCCCAGCATTTT; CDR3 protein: CASSPSGFNQPQHF
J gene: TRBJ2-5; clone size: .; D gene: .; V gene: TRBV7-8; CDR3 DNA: TGTGCCAGCAGCTCCTTCCGGGGAGTACAAGAGACCCAGTACTTC; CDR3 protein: CASSSFRGVQETQYF
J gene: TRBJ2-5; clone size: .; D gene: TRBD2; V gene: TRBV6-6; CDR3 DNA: TGTGCCAGCAGCCGATCCGGGACTAGCGGGATTCTGGAGACCCAGTACTTC; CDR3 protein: CASSRSGTSGILETQYF